This entry lists 30 T cell receptor beta chains sequenced from one sample in a study of memory CD4+ T cells and cytomegalovirus serostatus. The repertoire was sequenced with immunoSEQ multiplex PCR; TCRdb's copy has only in-frame clones and lacks some. The sample carries tens of thousands of clones, about 79% recorded once. The sort gate was single viable CD3+CD4+CD8-CD45RO+ cells for memory CD4+ T cells. Sample: memory CD4+ T cells from blood. The receptors were sampled from an adult in good health and CMV-seronegative.

This clone was picked up a small number of times. V is TRBV28 and J is TRBJ2-5, with D tentatively TRBD1 (6 bases). The V and J ends lost 6 bases and 0 bases respectively, with 11 bases between them. Germline-derived CDR1 and CDR2 are MDHEN and SYDVKM. CDR3 size: 14 residues. The CDR3 DNA reads as TGTGCCAGCAGCGGACGACAGGACCAAGAGACCCAGTACTTC. It is translated as CASSGRQDQETQYF.

J is TRBJ1-2 and V is TRBV28; weak D call: TRBD1 (6 bases). The V end was cut by 5 bases, the J end by 2 bases, with 15 bases between. CDR3 length: 15 amino acids. Germline loops: CDR1 MDHEN, CDR2 SYDVKM. The CDR3 DNA reads TGTGCCAGCAGTATACGGGGGCAGTCGAACTATGGCTACACCTTC. Its translation is CASSIRGQSNYGYTF.

This chain connects TRBV5-1 to TRBJ1-2; TRBD1 might be the D (5 bases). The V end lost 6 bases, the J end lost 2 bases, and 17 bases lay between the germline ends. The CDR3 contains 15 residues. In germline, CDR1 is SGHRS, CDR2 YFSETQ. The CDR3 reads CASTLGGVGNYGYTF. CDR3 nucleotides: TGCGCCAGCACCCTTGGGGGGGTCGGCAACTATGGCTACACCTTC. Combining the CDR3 with reference TRBV5-1 and TRBJ1-2 gives the whole variable domain KAGVTQTPRYLIKTRGQQVTLSCSPISGHRSVSWYQQTPGQGLQFLFEYFSETQRNKGNFPGRFSGRQFSNSRSEMNVSTLELGDSALYLCASTLGGVGNYGYTFGSGTRLTVV.

This clone has a handful of counts. V is TRBV28 and J is TRBJ2-5; tentatively, D is TRBD2 (5 bases). CDR3 length: 20 amino acids. Germline values: CDR1 MDHEN, CDR2 SYDVKM. V dropped 5 bases and J dropped 2 bases, with 30 bases sitting between them. As DNA, the CDR3 is TGTGCCAGCAGTCTTTTTTATGCGGGCCGAAGAGGCCCTAATCAAGAGACCCAGTACTTC. Its translation is CASSLFYAGRRGPNQETQYF.

In its sample, this clone was seen once. The chain has TRBV5-1 and TRBJ1-5; TRBD1 matches 10 bases. CDR1 is SGHRS and CDR2 is YFSETQ in the germline V gene. The J segment lost 5 bases and the V segment lost 4 bases, leaving 6 bases of the junction unmatched. The CDR3 is 15 amino acids. The DNA of the CDR3 is TGCGCCAGCAGCCCCGGGACAGGGGCCGATCAGCCCCAGCATTTT. Amino acids: CASSPGTGADQPQHF. The whole variable domain, filled in from reference TRBV5-1 and TRBJ1-5, reads KAGVTQTPRYLIKTRGQQVTLSCSPISGHRSVSWYQQTPGQGLQFLFEYFSETQRNKGNFPGRFSGRQFSNSRSEMNVSTLELGDSALYLCASSPGTGADQPQHFGDGTRLSIL.

The chain has TRBV12-5 and TRBJ2-3, with D hard to call. There are 16 residues in the CDR3. Trimming stripped 7 bases from V and 0 bases from J, with 17 bases between. Germline CDR1 reads LGHNT; CDR2 reads FRNRAP. The CDR3 spells CASAILRISSTDTQYF. For the CDR3, the DNA is TGTGCTAGTGCCATACTCAGGATTTCTAGCACAGATACGCAGTATTTT. Supplemented by reference TRBV12-5 and TRBJ2-3, the full variable domain reads DARVTQTPRHKVTEMGQEVTMRCQPILGHNTVFWYRQTMMQGLELLAYFRNRAPLDDSGMPKDRFSAEMPDATLATLKIQPSEPRDSAVYFCASAILRISSTDTQYFGPGTRLTVL.

The chain's CDR3 is CASSAGQGETEAFF. In nucleotides, the CDR3 is TGTGCCAGCAGCGCAGGCCAGGGTGAAACTGAAGCTTTCTTT. The chain has TRBV6-1 and TRBJ1-1; D is perhaps TRBD1 (5 bases). V was cut by 6 bases and J by 5 bases, with 16 bases left in between. CDR1 MNHNS and CDR2 SASEGT come from the germline V gene. The CDR3 has 14 residues.

The J gene is TRBJ2-5, the V gene TRBV6-6; D might be TRBD2 (5 bases). Germline CDR1 is MNHNY and CDR2 is SVGAGI (reference sequence). V lost 5 bases, J lost 5 bases, and 12 bases lay in between. This CDR3 contains 13 residues. The CDR3 DNA reads as TGTGCCAGCAGTGATTCTAGCTCGGAGACCCAGTACTTC. It yields the protein CASSDSSSETQYF.

J is TRBJ2-7 and V is TRBV4-1; 11 positions match TRBD2. CDR3 length: 16 residues. The germline gives CDR1 MGHRA, CDR2 YSYEKL. V shed 4 bases, J shed 4 bases, and the junction held 9 bases outside the gene matches. The CDR3 region is CASSRDSGGAGYEQYF. The CDR3 DNA sequence: TGCGCCAGCAGCCGTGATAGCGGGGGGGCGGGGTACGAGCAGTACTTC.

The J gene is TRBJ2-1, the V gene TRBV5-6; 10 bases are shared with TRBD1. The CDR3 is 17 amino acids. V lost 3 bases, J lost 4 bases, and 10 bases stayed unmatched. CDR1 SGHDT and CDR2 YYEEEE come from the germline V gene. The CDR3 DNA follows: TGTGCCAGCAGCTGGGGACAGGGGAGCTCTCTTTACAATGAGCAGTTCTTC. It codes for CASSWGQGSSLYNEQFF.

This clone is a singleton in its sample. J is TRBJ1-5 and V is TRBV6-4; D may be TRBD1 (6 bases). CDR3 length equals 16 residues. From germline, CDR1 is MRHNA and CDR2 SNTAGT. With 8 bases removed from V and 6 bases from J, the gap between germline ends came to 23 bases. The CDR3 DNA reads TGTGCCAGCGAACCCCGCTGGAGGGGGGTGAGTCAGCCCCAGCATTTT. This codes for CASEPRWRGVSQPQHF.

The gene calls are TRBV7-6 and TRBJ2-2; 11 bases map to TRBD1. The germline CDR1 and CDR2 sequences are SGHVS and FNYEAQ. J was trimmed by 8 bases and V by 5 bases; bases with no gene match: 7. This CDR3 is 15 amino acids long. The CDR3 sequence: CASSLGQGGHGELFF. The DNA for the CDR3 is TGTGCCAGCAGCCTGGGACAGGGGGGACATGGGGAGCTGTTTTTT.

The chain carries TRBV30 and TRBJ2-1, with TRBD2 as a possible D gene (7 bases). The germline CDR1 and CDR2 sequences are GTSNPN and SVGIG (reference sequence). The V end lost 5 bases, the J end lost 2 bases, and 16 bases lay between the germline ends. This CDR3 spans 15 amino acids. CDR3 sequence: CAWARGPGTYNEQFF. The CDR3 nucleotides read TGTGCCTGGGCGCGGGGGCCCGGTACCTACAATGAGCAGTTCTTC.

The chain carries TRBV6-5 and TRBJ1-1, with 7 bases that match TRBD1. Germline V gene lookup returns CDR1 MNHEY and CDR2 SVGAGI. This CDR3 has 14 residues. V trimming: 5 bases; J trimming: 2 bases; junction bases outside the gene matches: 5. Written as DNA, the CDR3 is TGTGCCAGCAGTGGACAGGCTATTAACACTGAAGCTTTCTTT. Protein sequence: CASSGQAINTEAFF.

This clone was seen only once. This chain joins TRBV27 and TRBJ1-5; 11 positions agree with TRBD1. With V trimmed by 5 bases and J by 6 bases, 6 bases remained unmatched. CDR1 and CDR2 (germline): MNHEY, SMNVEV (reference sequence). CDR3 length: 15 residues. The CDR3 spells CASSPGTGGSQPQHF. CDR3 in DNA: TGTGCCAGCAGTCCCGGGACAGGGGGTAGTCAGCCCCAGCATTTT.

J is TRBJ2-1 and V is TRBV10-2, with 11 bases matching TRBD2. V trimming: 5 bases; J trimming: 7 bases; junction bases outside the gene matches: 7. CDR3 length: 15 residues. The germline CDR1 and CDR2 sequences are WSHSY and SAAADI. CDR3: CASSLTLAGGNEQFF. CDR3 nucleotide sequence: TGCGCCAGCAGTCTCACCCTAGCGGGGGGTAATGAGCAGTTCTTC.

The V and J genes are TRBV18 and TRBJ2-7; TRBD1 matches 8 bases. Germline CDR1 KGHSH, CDR2 LQKENI. V dropped 3 bases and J dropped 4; count of bases not matched to a gene: 5. The CDR3 length is 14 residues. As DNA, the CDR3 is TGTGCCAGCTCACCCCTGACAGGGGTTTACGAGCAGTACTTC. This codes for CASSPLTGVYEQYF.

The chain couples TRBV19 to TRBJ1-6, with TRBD1 matching 8 bases. The V segment lost 5 bases and the J segment 0 bases; nucleotides outside the gene matches: 15. Germline V gene lookup returns CDR1 LNHDA and CDR2 SQIVND (reference sequence). There are 20 residues in the CDR3. The CDR3 spells CASSVTPGPDRGSYNSPLHF. The CDR3 DNA reads TGTGCCAGTAGTGTCACCCCCGGACCAGACAGGGGCTCCTATAATTCACCCCTCCACTTT. Drawing the rest from reference TRBV19 and TRBJ1-6, the complete variable domain is DGGITQSPKYLFRKEGQNVTLSCEQNLNHDAMYWYRQDPGQGLRLIYYSQIVNDFQKGDIAEGYSVSREKKESFPLTVTSAQKNPTAFYLCASSVTPGPDRGSYNSPLHFGNGTRLTVT.

The J gene is TRBJ1-2, the V gene TRBV29-1; 8 bases are a match to TRBD1. In germline, CDR1 is SQVTM, CDR2 ANQGSEA. CDR3 size: 14 residues. The V gene end was trimmed by 3 bases and the J gene end by 6 bases; junction bases not matched to a gene: 9. In nucleotides, the CDR3 is TGCAGCGTTGAGAAGACAGGGGTCGGTCATGGCTACACCTTC. Translating gives CSVEKTGVGHGYTF.

The chain combines TRBV5-8 with TRBJ1-4; D is possibly TRBD1 (6 bases). The V and J ends lost 0 bases and 2 bases respectively, with 17 bases between them. CDR1 is SGHTS, CDR2 YDEGEE, per germline. This CDR3 has 18 amino acids. CDR3 DNA: TGTGCCAGCAGCTTGGGGGTTACAGGGAGCTCGACTAATGAAAAACTGTTTTTT. Translated: CASSLGVTGSSTNEKLFF.

This chain links TRBV29-1 with TRBJ2-7; perhaps TRBD1 as D (6 bases). Looked up from germline, CDR1 is SQVTM and CDR2 is ANQGSEA. The CDR3 is 13 amino acids. The V end lost 4 bases, the J end lost 6 bases, and 16 bases lay between the germline ends. As DNA, the CDR3 is TGCAGCGTTGTCGGCCAGGGGTTTGGCGAGCAGTACTTC. Translation gives CSVVGQGFGEQYF.

The chain employs TRBV7-3 and TRBJ2-1, with 10 bases lining up with TRBD2. Germline CDR1 and CDR2: SGHTA and FQGTGA. The CDR3 is made up of 15 amino acids. With 0 bases clipped from V and 8 bases from J, the junction kept 4 bases outside the gene matches. In DNA form, the CDR3 reads TGTGCCAGCAGCTTAACCGCCGGACTAGCGGATGAGCAGTTCTTC. This sequence encodes CASSLTAGLADEQFF.

V gene TRBV7-2 combines with J gene TRBJ2-7; a possible D gene is TRBD2 (5 bases). This CDR3 is 14 amino acids long. V lost 1 base and J 1 base, leaving 8 bases between the germline ends. Germline V gives CDR1 SGHTA, CDR2 FQGNSA. Written as DNA, the CDR3 is TGTGCCAGCAGCTTAGGTTCGGGATCCTACGAGCAGTACTTC. Residues: CASSLGSGSYEQYF.

The chain couples TRBV29-1 to TRBJ1-2; TRBD1 matches at 10 bases. This CDR3 is built from 14 residues. V dropped 4 bases and J dropped 4; count of bases not matched to a gene: 6. The V gene's germline CDR1 is SQVTM and CDR2 ANQGSEA. The CDR3 is CSVGARDRGYGYTF. Here the CDR3 DNA reads TGCAGCGTTGGGGCCCGGGACAGGGGCTATGGCTACACCTTC.

The chain couples TRBV6-1 to TRBJ1-1; TRBD1 aligns across 7 bases. CDR1 is MNHNS and CDR2 is SASEGT in the germline V gene. The V and J ends lost 6 bases and 7 bases, in that order; junction bases with no gene match: 11. CDR3 length equals 14 residues. CDR3: CASRKEGTVLEAFF. The CDR3 bases are TGTGCCAGCAGAAAGGAAGGGACAGTCCTTGAAGCTTTCTTT.

This rearrangement joins TRBV5-1 to TRBJ2-2; D unclear. V was cut by 4 bases and J by 7 bases, with 14 bases left in between. Per germline, CDR1 SGHRS and CDR2 YFSETQ. This CDR3 has 14 residues. The CDR3 DNA sequence: TGCGCCAGCAGCAGCTCAGACCCTAGCGGGGAGCTGTTTTTT. It is translated as CASSSSDPSGELFF.

The genes are TRBV6-6 and TRBJ2-5, with TRBD2 identical over 12 bases. Trimming took 6 bases from V and 5 from J; bases not matched to a gene: 4. The CDR3 extends over 14 amino acids. Germline V CDR1 and CDR2: MNHNY, SVGAGI (reference sequence). The CDR3 nucleotides read TGTGCCAGCAGATCTAGCGGGGGGGCCGAGACCCAGTACTTC. Protein sequence: CASRSSGGAETQYF.

This chain connects TRBV19 to TRBJ2-7; possible D gene TRBD1, 6 bases. Germline CDR1 LNHDA, CDR2 SQIVND (reference sequence). V gave up 3 bases and J gave up 0 bases, with 15 bases separating them. This CDR3 contains 16 residues. The CDR3 loop is CASSIGSGGSSYEQYF. CDR3 DNA: TGTGCCAGTAGTATTGGTAGTGGGGGCAGCTCCTACGAGCAGTACTTC.

The CDR3 DNA reads as TGTGCCAGCCGAAACAGGGGGCAGCCCCAGCATTTT. It translates to CASRNRGQPQHF. The V and J genes are TRBV27 and TRBJ1-5; TRBD1 aligns across 8 bases. With V trimmed by 8 bases and J by 7 bases, 4 bases remained unmatched. The CDR3 contains 12 residues. The V gene's germline CDR1 is MNHEY and CDR2 SMNVEV (reference sequence).

CDR3 region: CASREDSHNEKLFF. CDR3 nucleotides: TGTGCCAGCCGAGAGGATAGTCATAATGAAAAACTGTTTTTT. This sequence joins TRBV27 and TRBJ1-4; D is undetermined. Germline values: CDR1 MNHEY, CDR2 SMNVEV (reference sequence). V was clipped by 8 bases and J by 4 bases, with 14 bases between them. The CDR3 runs 14 residues.